This T cell receptor (beta chain) was captured by sequencing in a study of blood T cell repertoires in COVID-19. Source study methods: Amplification of reference gene primers was used by the study to estimate nucleated cell counts. Sequenced by immunoSEQ multiplex PCR; TCRdb stores in-frame clones only, minus some. V, J and clone size derive from that table, while D and trimming were established from the DNA sequence. The sample contains around 450,000 clones, more than 85% of which appear only once. Germline values: CDR1 SGHRS, CDR2 YFSETQ. The CDR3 consists of 16 residues. Losses at the gene ends were 3 bases for V and 8 bases for J; bases not matched to a gene: 12.

The sequence came from a woman in her twenties or thirties with acute or convalescent COVID-19. The chain employs TRBV5-1 and TRBJ2-1; the match to TRBD1 covers 9 bases. Source material: peripheral blood. Here the CDR3 DNA reads TGCGCCAGCAGCTGGACAGGGGCCGGGGTTGTCGATGAGCAGTTCTTC. Amino acids: CASSWTGAGVVDEQFF.